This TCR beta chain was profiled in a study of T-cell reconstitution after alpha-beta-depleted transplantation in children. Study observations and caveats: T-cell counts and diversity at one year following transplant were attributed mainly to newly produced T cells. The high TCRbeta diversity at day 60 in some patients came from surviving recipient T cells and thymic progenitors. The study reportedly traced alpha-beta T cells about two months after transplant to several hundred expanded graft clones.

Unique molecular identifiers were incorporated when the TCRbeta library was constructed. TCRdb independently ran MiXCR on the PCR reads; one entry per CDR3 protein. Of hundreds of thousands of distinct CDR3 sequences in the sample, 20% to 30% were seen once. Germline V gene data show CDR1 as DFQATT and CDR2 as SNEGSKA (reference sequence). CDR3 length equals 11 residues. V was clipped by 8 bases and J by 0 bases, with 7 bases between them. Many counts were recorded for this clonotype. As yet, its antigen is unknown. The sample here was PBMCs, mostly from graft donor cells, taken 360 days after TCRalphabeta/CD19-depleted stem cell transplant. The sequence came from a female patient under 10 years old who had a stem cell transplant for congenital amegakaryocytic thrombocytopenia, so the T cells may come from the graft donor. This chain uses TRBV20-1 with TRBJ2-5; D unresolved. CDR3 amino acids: CSPHDQETQYF. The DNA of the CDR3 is TGCAGTCCACATGACCAAGAGACCCAGTACTTC.